The next 13 T cell receptor beta chains were all read from a single sample in a study of human T cells and chemical hapten exposure. In TCRdb, the RACE reads were re-called with MiXCR into one record per CDR3 protein. In the table there are some 65,000 distinct CDR3 sequences, under 7.5% of which are singletons. Described time point: healthy volunteer bleed at 6 weeks. Unfractionated whole blood was the source of the extracted total RNA. Sample: whole blood. The receptors derive from a female donor in good health. Some clones in this sample may be carry-over from other donors' samples.

CDR3 loop: CASSEGFGEAFF. CDR3 bases: TGTGCCAGCAGTGAAGGGTTTGGTGAAGCTTTCTTT. The chain links TRBV2 to TRBJ1-1, with D unclear. The CDR3 sequence is 12 residues long. Per the germline V gene, CDR1 is SNHLY and CDR2 is FYNNEI. The ends were cut back, 1 base at V and 7 bases at J, with 7 bases in the middle.

Many counts were recorded for this clonotype. The V gene is TRBV4-1, the J gene TRBJ2-3; TRBD2 aligns across 8 bases. The CDR3 consists of 16 residues. Trimming removed 2 bases from V and 0 bases from J; junction bases left unmatched: 4. The germline V gene encodes CDR1 MGHRA and CDR2 YSYEKL. The CDR3, as DNA: TGCGCCAGCAGCCAATTAGCGGGGCAGAGCACAGATACGCAGTATTTT. Protein: CASSQLAGQSTDTQYF.

This clonotype occurred many times. This chain uses TRBV24-1 with TRBJ2-1; tentatively, D is TRBD2 (6 bases). This CDR3 has 14 residues. V was clipped by 4 bases and J by 7 bases, with 13 bases between them. Germline CDR1 and CDR2: KGHDR and SFDVKD. DNA for the CDR3: TGTGCCACCAGTGAAGGAGGGGTAGTAAATGAGCAGTTCTTC. Protein: CATSEGGVVNEQFF.

This clonotype was counted at least ten times. The rearrangement joins TRBV6-2 or TRBV6-3 to TRBJ1-1; D not resolved. The CDR3 runs 12 residues. The germline V gene has CDR1 MNHEY and CDR2 SVGEGT. The V and J ends lost 2 bases and 5 bases respectively, with 6 bases between them. The chain's CDR3 is CASSYVGTEAFF. CDR3 in DNA: TGTGCCAGCAGTTACGTCGGGACTGAAGCTTTCTTT.

This clonotype was detected many times. The chain couples TRBV24-1 to TRBJ2-7; the D gene is possibly TRBD1 (6 bases). Germline V gene lookup returns CDR1 KGHDR and CDR2 SFDVKD. The germline V and J ends were trimmed by 4 bases and 2 bases, with 11 bases remaining between them. This CDR3 has 14 residues. CDR3 loop: CATSEPGAAYEQYF. The CDR3 region has the DNA TGTGCCACCAGTGAACCAGGGGCCGCCTACGAGCAGTACTTC.

This clonotype was detected only a few times. The chain links TRBV19 to TRBJ2-3, with 10 bases lining up with TRBD2. CDR3 length: 15 residues. Germline values: CDR1 LNHDA, CDR2 SQIVND (reference sequence). J lost 3 bases, V lost 4 bases, and 4 bases had no gene match. The CDR3 here is CASSRLAGETDTQYF. The CDR3 DNA reads TGTGCCAGTAGTAGGCTAGCGGGAGAAACAGATACGCAGTATTTT.

This clonotype has ten or more counts. J is TRBJ2-1 and V is TRBV29-1, with D perhaps TRBD1 (5 bases). Germline values: CDR1 SQVTM, CDR2 ANQGSEA. This CDR3 has 13 residues. Trimming left V 6 bases short and J 3 bases short, with 12 bases between. The DNA of the CDR3 is TGCAGCGTCTCGACAGACAACTACAATGAGCAGTTCTTC. It translates to CSVSTDNYNEQFF.

This clonotype was seen a few times. V usage is TRBV11-2 and J usage is TRBJ1-1; D gene ambiguous. CDR3 length: 11 residues. CDR1 SGHAT and CDR2 FQNNGV come from the germline V gene. V shed 1 base and J shed 7 bases, with 4 bases lying between them. DNA of the CDR3: TGTGCCAGCAGCTTAGGGTATGAAGCTTTCTTT. Its translation: CASSLGYEAFF.

This clonotype was picked up many times. The chain uses TRBV28 and TRBJ2-7; 7 bases line up with TRBD1. Germline CDR1 and CDR2: MDHEN and SYDVKM. The trim removed 3 bases at V and 7 bases at J, leaving 12 bases unmatched. The CDR3 has 15 amino acids. CDR3 bases: TGTGCCAGCAGTTTTCCTAGGACAGGACTTATGGAGCAGTACTTC. It encodes CASSFPRTGLMEQYF. Combining the CDR3 with reference TRBV28 and TRBJ2-7 gives the whole variable domain DVKVTQSSRYLVKRTGEKVFLECVQDMDHENMFWYRQDPGLGLRLIYFSYDVKMKEKGDIPEGYSVSREKKERFSLILESASTNQTSMYLCASSFPRTGLMEQYFGPGTRLTVT.

In this sample, this clonotype turned up many times. Here the CDR3 DNA reads TGTGCCAGCATTTCTAGCACAGATACGCAGTATTTT. Translated: CASISSTDTQYF. V is TRBV6-5 and J is TRBJ2-3; the D is unclear. V was shortened by 7 bases and J by 0 bases, with 5 bases between the two germline ends. Germline CDR1 is MNHEY and CDR2 is SVGAGI. The CDR3 totals 12 residues.

The rearrangement links TRBV20-1 to TRBJ1-5, with TRBD1 as a possible D gene (6 bases). V was pared by 4 bases and J by 0 bases, with 10 bases between. Germline V lookup: CDR1 DFQATT, CDR2 SNEGSKA (reference sequence). This CDR3 has 14 amino acids. The CDR3 sequence is CSATDRISNQPQHF. Written as DNA, the CDR3 is TGCAGTGCTACCGACAGGATTAGCAATCAGCCCCAGCATTTT.

The sample holds a few counts of this clonotype. V usage is TRBV5-1 and J usage is TRBJ2-1; the match to TRBD2 covers 13 bases. CDR3 length: 13 amino acids. Trimming cost V 5 bases and J 13 bases; bases outside gene matches: 6. Germline CDR1 and CDR2: SGHRS and YFSETQ. CDR3 sequence: CASSRTSGSRQFF. The DNA for the CDR3 is TGCGCCAGCAGTCGGACTAGCGGGAGCCGTCAGTTCTTC.

At least ten counts were recorded for this clonotype. The CDR3 DNA reads as TGTGCCAGCAGCCCTAAGACGGAGGATACGCAGTATTTT. This codes for CASSPKTEDTQYF. The chain links TRBV11-3 to TRBJ2-3; D gene unclear. The CDR3 contains 13 residues. CDR1 is SGHNT, CDR2 YENEEA, per germline. Trimming left V 5 bases short and J 6 bases short, with 12 bases between.